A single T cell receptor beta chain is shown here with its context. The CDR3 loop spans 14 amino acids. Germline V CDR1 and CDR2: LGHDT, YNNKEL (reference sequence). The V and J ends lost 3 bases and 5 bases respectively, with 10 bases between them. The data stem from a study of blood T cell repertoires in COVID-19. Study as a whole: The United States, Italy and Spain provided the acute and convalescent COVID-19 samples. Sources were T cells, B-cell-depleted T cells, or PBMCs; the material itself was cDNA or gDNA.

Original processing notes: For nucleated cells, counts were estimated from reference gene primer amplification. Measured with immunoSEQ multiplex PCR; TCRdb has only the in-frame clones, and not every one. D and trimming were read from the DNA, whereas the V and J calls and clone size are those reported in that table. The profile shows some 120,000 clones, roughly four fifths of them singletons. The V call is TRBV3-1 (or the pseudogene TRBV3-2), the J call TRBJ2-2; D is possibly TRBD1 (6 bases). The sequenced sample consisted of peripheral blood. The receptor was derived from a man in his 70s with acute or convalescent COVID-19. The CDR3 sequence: CASSQGAGTGELFF. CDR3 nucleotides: TGTGCCAGCAGCCAGGGGGCCGGGACCGGGGAGCTGTTTTTT.